Given below is one T cell receptor beta chain in context. This clone's antigen is unknown. The sample holds no much larger clone one base away, and base qualities are not on file. The V and J ends are trimmed by 0 bases and 2 bases, leaving 15 bases between them. Via the germline V gene, CDR1 is SGHRS and CDR2 YFSETQ. CDR3 length: 17 amino acids, cysteine to phenylalanine. Solely the CDR3 DNA is kept, with 51 bases framed from the first base. Library generation was performed with the immunoSEQ multiplex PCR assay. In TCRdb, the immuneACCESS table is reduced to in-frame sequences with V and J assigned. These tables do not hold every clone; where another copy was compared, an unresolved V gene accounts for under half, and the others remain unexplained. Recorded for this sample are 84,000 or so clones; roughly 93% of them occurred a single time. About 0.26% of the sample is taken by the ten largest. The data were taken from a study of technical replicates of blood from a few donors (dated by TCRdb to about 2017).

In this chain, TRBV5-1 is recombined with TRBJ1-3; no D gene can be assigned with confidence. The material sequenced was T cells isolated from PBMCs. This sequence was found in a human donor in good health. The bases read TGCGCCAGCAGCTTGGAAGTGGTGGGTAGCCCTGGAAACACCATATATTTT. It codes for CASSLEVVGSPGNTIYF.